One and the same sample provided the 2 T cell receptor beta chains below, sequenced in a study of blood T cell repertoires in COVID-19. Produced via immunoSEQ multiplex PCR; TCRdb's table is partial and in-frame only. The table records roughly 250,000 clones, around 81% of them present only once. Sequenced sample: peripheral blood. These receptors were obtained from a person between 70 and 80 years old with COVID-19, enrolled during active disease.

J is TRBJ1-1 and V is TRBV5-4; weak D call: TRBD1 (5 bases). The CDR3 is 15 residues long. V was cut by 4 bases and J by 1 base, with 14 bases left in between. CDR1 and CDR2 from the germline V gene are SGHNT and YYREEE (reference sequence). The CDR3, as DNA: TGTGCCAGCAGCCCGGGGGTCACGGGGAACACTGAAGCTTTCTTT. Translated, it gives CASSPGVTGNTEAFF.

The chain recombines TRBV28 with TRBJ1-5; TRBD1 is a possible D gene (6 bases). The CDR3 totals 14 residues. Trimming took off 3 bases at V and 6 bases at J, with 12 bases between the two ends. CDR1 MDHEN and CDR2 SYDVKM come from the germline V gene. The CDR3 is CASSFYREIQPQHF. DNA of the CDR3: TGTGCCAGCAGTTTCTACAGGGAGATTCAGCCCCAGCATTTT.